A single sample gave rise to the 22 T cell receptor beta chains below, sequenced in a study of cytomegalovirus exposure and HLA in healthy donors. PCR primers comprised 60 Vbeta and 13 Jbeta primers. The data were produced by immunoSEQ multiplex PCR, yet TCRdb's version contains in-frame clones alone and is incomplete. The repertoire consists of around 120,000 clones, with around two thirds occurring once and the leading ten covering over 8.5%. The specimen sequenced was PBMCs. These receptors were collected from a woman in her thirties or forties in good health and CMV-seropositive.

The chain employs TRBV7-6 and TRBJ1-3; TRBD1 aligns across 11 bases. With 2 bases clipped from V and 4 bases from J, the junction kept 10 bases outside the gene matches. The germline gives CDR1 SGHVS, CDR2 FNYEAQ. The length of the CDR3 is 18 residues. CDR3 in DNA: TGTGCCAGCAGCTTACTATCGGGACAGGGGGTTTCAGGAAACACCATATATTTT. Amino acids: CASSLLSGQGVSGNTIYF.

The rearrangement links TRBV18 to TRBJ2-5, with a weak D call TRBD2 (5 bases). The end of the DNA aligns better with TRBJ2-7, so the J call may be wrong. CDR1 KGHSH and CDR2 LQKENI come from the germline V gene. The CDR3 has 14 residues. The CDR3 nucleotides read TGTGCCAGCTCCCAAGGAGGCGGTTCCTACGAGCAGTACTTC. Translating it yields CASSQGGGSYEQYF.

This chain links TRBV6-5 with TRBJ1-2, with D uncertain. The CDR3 consists of 15 residues. V lost 0 bases to trimming and J lost 5 bases, with 13 bases between them. From germline, CDR1 is MNHEY and CDR2 SVGAGI. The CDR3, as DNA: TGTGCCAGCAGTTACTCGACAAACGGAAGATATGGCTACACCTTC. Translating gives CASSYSTNGRYGYTF.

The V and J genes are TRBV5-1 and TRBJ2-1; maybe TRBD2 (5 bases). Germline V gene lookup returns CDR1 SGHRS and CDR2 YFSETQ. V shed 0 bases and J shed 7 bases, with 20 bases lying between them. The CDR3 length is 17 residues. The CDR3 DNA is TGCGCCAGCAGCTTGGATCGTTGGGATGGAGGTGTGAATGAGCAGTTCTTC. It specifies CASSLDRWDGGVNEQFF. Together with reference TRBV5-1 and TRBJ2-1, the CDR3 gives the full variable domain: KAGVTQTPRYLIKTRGQQVTLSCSPISGHRSVSWYQQTPGQGLQFLFEYFSETQRNKGNFPGRFSGRQFSNSRSEMNVSTLELGDSALYLCASSLDRWDGGVNEQFFGPGTRLTVL.

About this clone: Relative to the germline gene, one junction end is altered; a read error may explain this. The rearrangement joins TRBV30 to TRBJ1-2; the D is unclear. The CDR3 totals 11 residues. Germline values: CDR1 GTSNPN, CDR2 SVGIG (reference sequence). CDR3 sequence: CAWSVQGGNAF. The CDR3 DNA reads TGTGCCTGGAGTGTACAAGGAGGGAACGCCTTC.

The chain couples TRBV7-2 to TRBJ2-7, with a tentative D call TRBD2 (5 bases). The CDR3 has 13 residues. The V end lost 0 bases, the J end lost 6 bases, and 9 bases lay between the germline ends. Germline CDR1 is SGHTA and CDR2 is FQGNSA. The CDR3 here is CASSLATGGEQYF. The CDR3 DNA is TGTGCCAGCAGCTTAGCCACCGGAGGCGAGCAGTACTTC. Combining the CDR3 with reference TRBV7-2 and TRBJ2-7 gives the whole variable domain GAGVSQSPSNKVTEKGKDVELRCDPISGHTALYWYRQSLGQGLEFLIYFQGNSAPDKSGLPSDRFSAERTGGSVSTLTIQRTQQEDSAVYLCASSLATGGEQYFGPGTRLTVT.

The gene calls are TRBV9 and TRBJ2-3, with TRBD2 as a possible D gene (5 bases). The V gene's germline CDR1 is SGDLS and CDR2 YYNGEE. This CDR3 comprises 16 residues. Trimming left V 2 bases short and J 0 bases short, with 13 bases between. The CDR3 DNA reads as TGTGCCAGCAGCGTTTCCGGGATTTCTAGCACAGATACGCAGTATTTT. Protein product: CASSVSGISSTDTQYF.

V and J are TRBV27 and TRBJ1-1, with a weak D call TRBD1 (5 bases). The CDR3 is 14 residues long. Looked up from germline, CDR1 is MNHEY and CDR2 is SMNVEV (reference sequence). The ends were cut back, 5 bases at V and 0 bases at J, with 10 bases in the middle. CDR3 in amino acids: CASSRGSMNTEAFF. The CDR3 DNA is TGTGCCAGCAGTAGGGGCAGTATGAACACTGAAGCTTTCTTT.

The V gene is TRBV7-9, the J gene TRBJ1-3, with D possibly matching TRBD1 (5 bases). Trimming removed 6 bases from V and 4 bases from J, with 22 bases in between. There are 17 residues in the CDR3. Germline CDR1 SEHNR, CDR2 FQNEAQ (reference sequence). The CDR3 nucleotides read TGTGCCAGCAGACCTGCGGGGGGAGGGACGGAGGGAAACACCATATATTTT. Translated: CASRPAGGGTEGNTIYF.

CDR3 sequence: CASSLNGQGSEAFF. CDR3 DNA: TGTGCCAGCAGCTTAAACGGACAGGGCTCCGAAGCTTTCTTT. This chain links TRBV11-3 with TRBJ1-1; 8 bases fit TRBD1. This CDR3 has 14 amino acids. The V and J ends lost 2 bases and 8 bases, in that order; junction bases with no gene match: 7. Germline CDR1 reads SGHNT; CDR2 reads YENEEA. Complete variable domain (other parts from reference TRBV11-3 and TRBJ1-1): EAGVVQSPRYKIIEKKQPVAFWCNPISGHNTLYWYLQNLGQGPELLIRYENEEAVDDSQLPKDRFSAERLKGVDSTLKIQPAELGDSAVYLCASSLNGQGSEAFFGQGTRLTVV.

The genes are TRBV6-8 and TRBJ1-4; a weak D match, TRBD1 (6 bases). Deletions cut 6 bases from V and 8 bases from J, with 22 bases between. Germline V gene lookup returns CDR1 MNHGY and CDR2 SAAAGT. The CDR3 length is 16 residues. The CDR3 protein is CASRPYEQGKGEKLFF. CDR3 DNA: TGTGCCAGCAGGCCTTACGAACAGGGCAAAGGAGAAAAACTGTTTTTT.

This sequence joins TRBV2 and TRBJ1-1, with D possibly matching TRBD1 (6 bases). Germline assignment: CDR1 SNHLY and CDR2 FYNNEI. V was cut by 8 bases and J by 1 base, with 14 bases left in between. CDR3 length equals 14 residues. For the CDR3, the DNA is TGTGCCAGCCTCTTACAGGGAACGAACACTGAAGCTTTCTTT. Its protein is CASLLQGTNTEAFF.

The chain is built from TRBV4-3 and TRBJ2-1; TRBD1 is a possible D gene (7 bases). The CDR3 loop spans 17 amino acids. Germline values: CDR1 LGHNA, CDR2 YSLEER. V lost 0 bases, J lost 4 bases, and 16 bases lay in between. The CDR3 region is CASSQESRQGGYNEQFF. CDR3 sequence (DNA): TGCGCCAGCAGCCAAGAATCGCGGCAGGGGGGATACAATGAGCAGTTCTTC.

This clone came up a few times. Here the CDR3 DNA reads TGCGCCAGCAGTGAAGCCCCCAACCCGAACACCGGGGAGCTGTTTTTT. It codes for CASSEAPNPNTGELFF. This chain joins TRBV5-1 and TRBJ2-2; no clear D gene. The CDR3 sequence is 16 residues long. V was pared by 5 bases and J by 0 bases, with 14 bases between. The germline V gene has CDR1 SGHRS and CDR2 YFSETQ.

V gene TRBV5-1 combines with J gene TRBJ2-1; 10 nucleotides match TRBD2. V lost 0 bases and J lost 7; bases outside the gene matches: 4. CDR1 is SGHRS and CDR2 is YFSETQ in the germline V gene. The CDR3 runs 15 residues. The CDR3 here is CASSLASGSLNEQFF. In DNA form, the CDR3 reads TGCGCCAGCAGCTTGGCTAGCGGGAGCCTAAATGAGCAGTTCTTC. The variable domain in full, completed from reference TRBV5-1 and TRBJ2-1, reads KAGVTQTPRYLIKTRGQQVTLSCSPISGHRSVSWYQQTPGQGLQFLFEYFSETQRNKGNFPGRFSGRQFSNSRSEMNVSTLELGDSALYLCASSLASGSLNEQFFGPGTRLTVL.

As DNA, the CDR3 is TGCGCCAGCAGCTTCGAGGGCGGGAGTCTTAACGAGCAGTACTTC. It specifies CASSFEGGSLNEQYF. This chain joins TRBV5-1 and TRBJ2-7; 7 bases map to TRBD2. This CDR3 comprises 15 residues. The trim removed 2 bases at V and 5 bases at J, leaving 10 bases unmatched. Germline V CDR1 and CDR2: SGHRS, YFSETQ.

This clone was detected only a few times. The rearrangement joins TRBV7-2 to TRBJ1-2; no definite D call. This CDR3 has 15 residues. Trimming removed 1 base from V and 3 bases from J, with 12 bases in between. Per the germline V gene, CDR1 is SGHTA and CDR2 is FQGNSA. This chain's CDR3 is CASSLDFTSYYGYTF. DNA for the CDR3: TGTGCCAGCAGCTTAGATTTCACATCATACTATGGCTACACCTTC.

This clone was counted a few times. The chain is built from TRBV4-2 and TRBJ1-6; perhaps TRBD1 as D (6 bases). The V gene lost 3 bases and the J gene lost 7 bases, with 13 bases spanning the gap. The CDR3 runs to 15 residues. Germline CDR1 LGHNA, CDR2 YNFKEQ. CDR3 residues: CASSQERQANSPLHF. CDR3 nucleotides: TGTGCCAGCAGCCAGGAGAGACAGGCCAATTCACCCCTCCACTTT.

The chain has TRBV27 and TRBJ2-5; possibly TRBD1 for D (5 bases). Trimming pared 6 bases from V and 7 bases from J, leaving 18 bases between. The CDR3 loop spans 14 amino acids. Germline V gene data show CDR1 as MNHEY and CDR2 as SMNVEV (reference sequence). Written as DNA, the CDR3 is TGTGCCAGCAGGCCAGAAAGGGGTTTTTTGACCCAGTACTTC. As protein: CASRPERGFLTQYF.

This clone was seen a handful of times. The rearrangement joins TRBV5-1 to TRBJ2-3, with D tentatively TRBD1 (6 bases). This CDR3 has 14 residues. Per the germline V gene, CDR1 is SGHRS and CDR2 is YFSETQ. Trimming removed 0 bases from V and 2 bases from J, with 7 bases in between. The CDR3 region has the DNA TGCGCCAGCAGCTTGGGACAGGACACAGATACGCAGTATTTT. Encoded protein: CASSLGQDTDTQYF.

J is TRBJ1-6 and V is TRBV5-4, with D possibly being TRBD1 (5 bases). The CDR3 has 14 residues. CDR1 is SGHNT, CDR2 YYREEE, per germline (reference sequence). Trimming removed 4 bases from V and 7 bases from J, with 12 bases in between. The CDR3 is CASSQGSWNSPLHF. The CDR3, as DNA: TGTGCCAGCAGCCAGGGTAGTTGGAATTCACCCCTCCACTTT.

V usage is TRBV4-1 and J usage is TRBJ1-1; perhaps TRBD1 as D (6 bases). Germline CDR1 and CDR2: MGHRA and YSYEKL. Trimming pared 0 bases from V and 6 bases from J, leaving 14 bases between. CDR3 size: 15 residues. The CDR3 spells CASSQDPRGDAEAFF. The CDR3 nucleotides are TGCGCCAGCAGCCAAGATCCCAGGGGAGACGCTGAAGCTTTCTTT.